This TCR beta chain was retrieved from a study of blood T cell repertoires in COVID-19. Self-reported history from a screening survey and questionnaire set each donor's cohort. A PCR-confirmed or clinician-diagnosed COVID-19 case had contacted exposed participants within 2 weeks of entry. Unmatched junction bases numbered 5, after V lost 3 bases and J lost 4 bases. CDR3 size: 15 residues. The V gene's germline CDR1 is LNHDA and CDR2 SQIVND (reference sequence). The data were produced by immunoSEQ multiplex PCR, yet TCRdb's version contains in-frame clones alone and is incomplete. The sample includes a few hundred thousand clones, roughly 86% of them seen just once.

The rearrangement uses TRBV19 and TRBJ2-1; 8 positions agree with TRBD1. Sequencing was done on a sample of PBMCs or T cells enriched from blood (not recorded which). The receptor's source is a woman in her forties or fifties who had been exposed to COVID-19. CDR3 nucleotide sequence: TGTGCCAGTAGTATCAGGGGGCAGGTGTACAATGAGCAGTTCTTC. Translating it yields CASSIRGQVYNEQFF.